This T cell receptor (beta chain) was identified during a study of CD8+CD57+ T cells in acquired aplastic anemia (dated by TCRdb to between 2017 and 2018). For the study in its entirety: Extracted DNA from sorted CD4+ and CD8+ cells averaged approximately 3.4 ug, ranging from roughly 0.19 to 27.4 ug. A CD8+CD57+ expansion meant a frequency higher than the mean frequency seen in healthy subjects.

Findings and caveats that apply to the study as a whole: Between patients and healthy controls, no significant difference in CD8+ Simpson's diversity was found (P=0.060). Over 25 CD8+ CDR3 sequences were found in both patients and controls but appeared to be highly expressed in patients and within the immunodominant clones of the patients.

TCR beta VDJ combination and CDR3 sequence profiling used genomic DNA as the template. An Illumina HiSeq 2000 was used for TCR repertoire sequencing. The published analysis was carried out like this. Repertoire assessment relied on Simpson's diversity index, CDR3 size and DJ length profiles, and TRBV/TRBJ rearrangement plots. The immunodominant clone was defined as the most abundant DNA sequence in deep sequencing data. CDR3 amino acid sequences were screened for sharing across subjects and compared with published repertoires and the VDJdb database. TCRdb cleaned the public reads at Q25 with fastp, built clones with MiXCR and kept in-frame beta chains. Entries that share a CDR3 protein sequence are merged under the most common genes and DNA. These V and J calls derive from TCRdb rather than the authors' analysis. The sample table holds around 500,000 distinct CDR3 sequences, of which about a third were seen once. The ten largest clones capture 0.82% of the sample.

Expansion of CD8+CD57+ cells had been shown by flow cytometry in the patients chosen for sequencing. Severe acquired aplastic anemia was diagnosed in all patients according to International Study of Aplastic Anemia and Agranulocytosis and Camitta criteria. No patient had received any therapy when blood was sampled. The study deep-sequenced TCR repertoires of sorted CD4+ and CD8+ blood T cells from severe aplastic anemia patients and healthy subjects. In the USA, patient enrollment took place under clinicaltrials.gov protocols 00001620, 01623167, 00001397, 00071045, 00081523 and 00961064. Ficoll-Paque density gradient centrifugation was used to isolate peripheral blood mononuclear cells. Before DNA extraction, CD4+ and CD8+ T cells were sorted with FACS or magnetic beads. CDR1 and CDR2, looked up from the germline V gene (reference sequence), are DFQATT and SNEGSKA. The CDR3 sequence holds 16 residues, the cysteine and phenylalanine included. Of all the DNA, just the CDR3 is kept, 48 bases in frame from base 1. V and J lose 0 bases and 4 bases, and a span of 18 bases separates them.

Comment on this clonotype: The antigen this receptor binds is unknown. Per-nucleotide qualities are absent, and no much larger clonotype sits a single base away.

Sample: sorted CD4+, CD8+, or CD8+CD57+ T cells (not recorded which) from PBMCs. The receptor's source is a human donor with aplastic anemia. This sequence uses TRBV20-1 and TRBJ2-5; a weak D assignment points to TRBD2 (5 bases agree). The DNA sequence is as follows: TGCAGTGCTAGAGATTTTAAGGAGTTTGGACTAGAGACCCAGTACTTC. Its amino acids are CSARDFKEFGLETQYF.